This is a list of T cell receptor beta chains from one sample in a study of glioma-infiltrating T cells. TCRdb reanalysed the multiplex PCR reads using MiXCR and keeps one entry per CDR3 protein. The table lists a few hundred thousand distinct CDR3 sequences, roughly 41% of them singletons, with around 12% in the top ten. The sequencing sample was made of glioma tissue, nonneoplastic brain tissue, or PBMCs (not recorded which). The origin of the receptors is a human donor with low-grade glioma or glioblastoma, undergoing nonglioma brain surgery, or in good health (not recorded which). Both conserved end residues are part of each CDR3. D genes are given only for firm matches. Size is stated for part of the rows, as once, few or many counts, or as a class when the clone is expanded.

D gene: TRBD2; J gene: TRBJ2-7; V gene: TRBV7-2; clone size: few; CDR3 DNA: TGTGCCAGCAGCTTATGGCTAGCGGGAAACAACGAGCAGTACTTC; CDR3 protein: CASSLWLAGNNEQYF
D gene: TRBD2; J gene: TRBJ2-7; V gene: TRBV7-2; clone size: NA; CDR3 DNA: TGTGCCAGCAGCTTATCGGCCCTAGCGGGAGGGAGAGCCTACGAGCAGTACTTC; CDR3 protein: CASSLSALAGGRAYEQYF
D gene: NA; J gene: TRBJ2-3; V gene: TRBV18; clone size: NA; CDR3 DNA: TGTGCCAGCTCACCATCCTACACAGATACGCAGTATTTT; CDR3 protein: CASSPSYTDTQYF
D gene: NA; J gene: TRBJ1-5; V gene: TRBV28; clone size: NA; CDR3 DNA: TGTGCCAGAAGTTTAACGGACTTTAGCAATCAGCCCCAGCATTTT; CDR3 protein: CARSLTDFSNQPQHF
D gene: TRBD2; J gene: TRBJ2-1; V gene: TRBV7-3; clone size: NA; CDR3 DNA: TGTGCCAGCAGCATCCGGACTAGCGGACCTTACAATGAGCAGTTCTTC; CDR3 protein: CASSIRTSGPYNEQFF
D gene: TRBD2; J gene: TRBJ2-3; V gene: TRBV7-2; clone size: few; CDR3 DNA: TGTGCCAGCAGTCCTCGCCGGAGCGGGAACTCGGATACGCAGTATTTT; CDR3 protein: CASSPRRSGNSDTQYF
D gene: TRBD1; J gene: TRBJ2-7; V gene: TRBV7-2; clone size: NA; CDR3 DNA: TGTGCCAGCAGCACCCGACAGGGCACGAGCTCCTACGAGCAGTACTTC; CDR3 protein: CASSTRQGTSSYEQYF
D gene: TRBD1; J gene: TRBJ2-7; V gene: TRBV27; clone size: few; CDR3 DNA: TGTGCCAGCAGCCGGACAGGCCGCTACGAGCAGTACTTC; CDR3 protein: CASSRTGRYEQYF
D gene: NA; J gene: TRBJ2-7; V gene: TRBV27; clone size: many; CDR3 DNA: TGTGCCAGCGCTGTTCCAAGCCTCTCGTACGAGCAGTACTTC; CDR3 protein: CASAVPSLSYEQYF
D gene: TRBD1; J gene: TRBJ1-3; V gene: TRBV5-4; clone size: once; CDR3 DNA: TGTGCCAGCAGCTTGGCCGGACAGGGGGCTGGAAACACCATATATTTT; CDR3 protein: CASSLAGQGAGNTIYF
D gene: TRBD2; J gene: TRBJ2-3; V gene: TRBV20-1; clone size: many; CDR3 DNA: TGCAGTGCTAGAGACACTAGCGGGAAGGGTAGGACAGATACGCAGTATTTT; CDR3 protein: CSARDTSGKGRTDTQYF
D gene: NA; J gene: TRBJ2-7; V gene: TRBV25-1; clone size: NA; CDR3 DNA: TGTGCCATCAGTCCCCGGAGGACAGCCTACGAGCAGTACTTC; CDR3 protein: CAISPRRTAYEQYF
D gene: TRBD1; J gene: TRBJ1-6; V gene: TRBV7-2; clone size: NA; CDR3 DNA: TGTGCCAGCAGCTTAGCCGGGACAGGGAGAACTTCACCCCTCCACTTT; CDR3 protein: CASSLAGTGRTSPLHF
D gene: TRBD1; J gene: TRBJ2-7; V gene: TRBV28; clone size: NA; CDR3 DNA: TGTGCCAGCACCCTACCGGGACAGGGGTACGAGCAGTACTTC; CDR3 protein: CASTLPGQGYEQYF
D gene: NA; J gene: TRBJ2-6; V gene: TRBV28; clone size: NA; CDR3 DNA: TGTGCCAGCAGCTCTCCGAGGGCGCGCGGGGCCAACGTCCTGACTTTC; CDR3 protein: CASSSPRARGANVLTF
D gene: NA; J gene: TRBJ2-7; V gene: TRBV20-1; clone size: few; CDR3 DNA: TGCAGTGCTAGGGCGCCTACGGATTACGAGCAGTACTTC; CDR3 protein: CSARAPTDYEQYF
D gene: NA; J gene: TRBJ2-7; V gene: TRBV9; clone size: NA; CDR3 DNA: TGTGCCAGCAGCCCCCGGGTTACCTCCCCCTACGAGCAGTACTTC; CDR3 protein: CASSPRVTSPYEQYF
D gene: TRBD2; J gene: TRBJ2-5; V gene: TRBV7-9; clone size: few; CDR3 DNA: TGTGCCAGCAGCTTAGTGCGGGACTATGTTCGGACCCAGTACTTC; CDR3 protein: CASSLVRDYVRTQYF
D gene: NA; J gene: TRBJ2-5; V gene: TRBV20-1; clone size: once; CDR3 DNA: TGCAGTACTAGTTTAGTGCGCACAGGAAAAGACGGGGAGACCCAGTACTTC; CDR3 protein: CSTSLVRTGKDGETQYF
D gene: TRBD1; J gene: TRBJ2-7; V gene: TRBV28; clone size: NA; CDR3 DNA: TGTGCCAGCAGTTCGACAGGGACCGAGCAGTACTTC; CDR3 protein: CASSSTGTEQYF
D gene: TRBD2; J gene: TRBJ2-1; V gene: TRBV4-1; clone size: once; CDR3 DNA: TGCGCCAGCAGCCAGGTAACCGGACTAGCGGGAAAGCAGTTCTTC; CDR3 protein: CASSQVTGLAGKQFF
D gene: NA; J gene: TRBJ1-5; V gene: TRBV2; clone size: NA; CDR3 DNA: TGTGCCAGCAGCCGGGGGGTTTATAGCAATCAGCCCCAGCATTTT; CDR3 protein: CASSRGVYSNQPQHF
D gene: NA; J gene: TRBJ2-7; V gene: TRBV7-2; clone size: few; CDR3 DNA: TGTGCCAGCAGCCGAGACGGGACGGGGAATTACGAGCAGTACTTC; CDR3 protein: CASSRDGTGNYEQYF
D gene: NA; J gene: TRBJ2-3; V gene: TRBV15; clone size: many; CDR3 DNA: TGTGCCACCCGGAAAGCCCTCACAGATACGCAGTATTTT; CDR3 protein: CATRKALTDTQYF
D gene: NA; J gene: TRBJ2-3; V gene: TRBV20-1; clone size: many; CDR3 DNA: TGCAGTGCTCCCTCGACCCGGGAGAGGGGCACAGATACGCAGTATTTT; CDR3 protein: CSAPSTRERGTDTQYF
D gene: NA; J gene: TRBJ2-1; V gene: TRBV5-1; clone size: NA; CDR3 DNA: TGCGCCAGCAGCTTGAAGGGGGGGAGCTCCTACAATGAGCAGTTCTTC; CDR3 protein: CASSLKGGSSYNEQFF
D gene: NA; J gene: TRBJ2-3; V gene: TRBV20-1; clone size: many; CDR3 DNA: TGCAGTGCTGGGATAGCAGATACGCAGTATTTT; CDR3 protein: CSAGIADTQYF
D gene: NA; J gene: TRBJ2-5; V gene: TRBV15; clone size: NA; CDR3 DNA: TGTGCCACCAGCAGAGTAACGGAGATCCAGTACTTC; CDR3 protein: CATSRVTEIQYF
D gene: TRBD1; J gene: TRBJ1-3; V gene: TRBV27; clone size: many; CDR3 DNA: TGTGCCAGCAGTTGGCCAGGGGGCTCTGGAAACACCATATATTTT; CDR3 protein: CASSWPGGSGNTIYF
D gene: NA; J gene: TRBJ1-5; V gene: TRBV6-1; clone size: many; CDR3 DNA: TGTGCCAGCAGTGTACGGTTTGGCAATCAGCCCCAGCATTTT; CDR3 protein: CASSVRFGNQPQHF
D gene: NA; J gene: TRBJ2-1; V gene: TRBV2; clone size: few; CDR3 DNA: TGTGCCACTATACTAGAAGCTGAGCAGTTCTTC; CDR3 protein: CATILEAEQFF
D gene: NA; J gene: TRBJ1-1; V gene: TRBV2; clone size: NA; CDR3 DNA: TGTGCCAGCAGCTTCGACGGACTGAACACTGAAGCTTTCTTT; CDR3 protein: CASSFDGLNTEAFF
D gene: NA; J gene: TRBJ1-5; V gene: TRBV11-2; clone size: NA; CDR3 DNA: TGTGCCAGCAGCCGCAAGGTACAGGGAAGGGGAAATCAGCCCCAGCATTTT; CDR3 protein: CASSRKVQGRGNQPQHF
D gene: NA; J gene: TRBJ2-6; V gene: TRBV20-1; clone size: many; CDR3 DNA: TGCAGTGCTAGGCCTGCAGGGACGACCGGGGCCAACGTCCTGACTTTC; CDR3 protein: CSARPAGTTGANVLTF
D gene: TRBD2; J gene: TRBJ2-5; V gene: TRBV3-1; clone size: few; CDR3 DNA: TGTGCCAGCAGCCAATTACTAGCGGGAGACGGCGAGACCCAGTACTTC; CDR3 protein: CASSQLLAGDGETQYF
D gene: NA; J gene: TRBJ1-1; V gene: TRBV27; clone size: few; CDR3 DNA: TGTGCCAGCAGCCGGGGACGGGGGGGCACTGAAGCTTTCTTT; CDR3 protein: CASSRGRGGTEAFF
D gene: TRBD1; J gene: TRBJ2-1; V gene: TRBV20-1; clone size: few; CDR3 DNA: TGCAGTGCTGGGGACAGGGGAGTTGAGCAGTTCTTC; CDR3 protein: CSAGDRGVEQFF
D gene: NA; J gene: TRBJ1-5; V gene: TRBV19; clone size: NA; CDR3 DNA: TGTGCCAGTAGTCCCAGGGATCCGAAGCCCCAGCATTTT; CDR3 protein: CASSPRDPKPQHF
D gene: NA; J gene: TRBJ2-7; V gene: TRBV7-2; clone size: NA; CDR3 DNA: TGTGCCAGCAGCTTCAAGGGTTACCTAGGCGAGCAGTACTTC; CDR3 protein: CASSFKGYLGEQYF
D gene: TRBD2; J gene: TRBJ2-3; V gene: TRBV3-1; clone size: NA; CDR3 DNA: TGTGCCAGCAGTTTCGGACTAGCGGGAAGCACAGATACGCAGTATTTT; CDR3 protein: CASSFGLAGSTDTQYF
D gene: NA; J gene: TRBJ2-7; V gene: TRBV20-1; clone size: few; CDR3 DNA: TGCAGTGCTAGACCGGCCTTTTCATACGACGAGCAGTACTTC; CDR3 protein: CSARPAFSYDEQYF
D gene: NA; J gene: TRBJ1-1; V gene: TRBV3-1; clone size: once; CDR3 DNA: TGTGCCAGCAGCCTCCACTCCGTTCGGGCTGAAGCTTTCTTT; CDR3 protein: CASSLHSVRAEAFF
D gene: NA; J gene: TRBJ2-2; V gene: TRBV11-3; clone size: NA; CDR3 DNA: TGTGCCAGCAGCTTGAGTACAGAAGGAGTCACCGGGGAGCTGTTTTTT; CDR3 protein: CASSLSTEGVTGELFF
D gene: NA; J gene: TRBJ2-3; V gene: TRBV20-1; clone size: NA; CDR3 DNA: TGCAGTGCTAGAGATGTACGGGCAGATACGCAGTATTTT; CDR3 protein: CSARDVRADTQYF
D gene: NA; J gene: TRBJ2-7; V gene: TRBV6-1; clone size: few; CDR3 DNA: TGTGCCAGCAGTGAATCATCCCCCGAGCAGTACTTC; CDR3 protein: CASSESSPEQYF